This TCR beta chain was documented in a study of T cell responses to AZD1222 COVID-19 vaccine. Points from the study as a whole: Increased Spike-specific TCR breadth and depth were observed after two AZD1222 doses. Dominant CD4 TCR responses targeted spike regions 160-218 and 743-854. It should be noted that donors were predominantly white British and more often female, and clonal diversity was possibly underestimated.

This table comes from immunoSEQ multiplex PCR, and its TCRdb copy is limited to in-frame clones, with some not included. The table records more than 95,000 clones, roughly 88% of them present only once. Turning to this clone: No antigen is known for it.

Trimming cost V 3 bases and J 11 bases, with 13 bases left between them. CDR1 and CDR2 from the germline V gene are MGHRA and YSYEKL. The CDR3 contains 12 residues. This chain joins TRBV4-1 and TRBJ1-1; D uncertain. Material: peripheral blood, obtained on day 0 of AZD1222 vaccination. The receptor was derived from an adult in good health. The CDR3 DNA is TGCGCCAGCAGCCACGATCTGAGAATGGCTTTCTTT. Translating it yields CASSHDLRMAFF.